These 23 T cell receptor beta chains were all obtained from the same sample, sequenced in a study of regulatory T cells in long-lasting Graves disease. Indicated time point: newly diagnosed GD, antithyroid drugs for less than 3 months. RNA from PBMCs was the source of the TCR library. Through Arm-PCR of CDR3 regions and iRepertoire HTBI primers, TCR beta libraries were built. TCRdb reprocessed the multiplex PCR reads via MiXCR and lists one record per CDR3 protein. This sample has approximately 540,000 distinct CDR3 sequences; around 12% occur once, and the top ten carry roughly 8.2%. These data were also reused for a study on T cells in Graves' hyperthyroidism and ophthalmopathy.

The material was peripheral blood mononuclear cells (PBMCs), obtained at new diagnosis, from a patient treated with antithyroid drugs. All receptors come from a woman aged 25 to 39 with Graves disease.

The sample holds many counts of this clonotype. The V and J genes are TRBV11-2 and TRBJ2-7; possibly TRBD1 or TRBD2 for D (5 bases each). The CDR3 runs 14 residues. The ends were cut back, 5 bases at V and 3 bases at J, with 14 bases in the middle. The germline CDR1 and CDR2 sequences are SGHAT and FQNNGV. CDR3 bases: TGTGCCAGCAGCCTCGGGCCGAGGGGCTACGAGCAGTACTTC. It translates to CASSLGPRGYEQYF.

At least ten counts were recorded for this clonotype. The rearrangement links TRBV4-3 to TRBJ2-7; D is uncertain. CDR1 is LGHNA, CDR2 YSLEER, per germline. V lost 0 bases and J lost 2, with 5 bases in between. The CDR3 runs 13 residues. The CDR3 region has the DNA TGCGCCAGCAGCCAAGAAGTGGCCTACGAGCAGTACTTC. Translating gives CASSQEVAYEQYF.

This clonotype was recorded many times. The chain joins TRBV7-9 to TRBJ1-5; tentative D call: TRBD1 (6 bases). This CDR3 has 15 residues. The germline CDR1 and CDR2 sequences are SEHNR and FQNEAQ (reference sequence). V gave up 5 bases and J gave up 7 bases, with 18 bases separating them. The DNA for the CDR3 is TGTGCCAGCAGCCCAGGGGTGGGAGTTAGACAGCCCCAGCATTTT. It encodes CASSPGVGVRQPQHF. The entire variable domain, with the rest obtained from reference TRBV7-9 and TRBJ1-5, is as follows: DTGVSQNPRHKITKRGQNVTFRCDPISEHNRLYWYRQTLGQGPEFLTYFQNEAQLEKSRLLSDRFSAERPKGSFSTLEIQRTEQGDSAMYLCASSPGVGVRQPQHFGDGTRLSIL.

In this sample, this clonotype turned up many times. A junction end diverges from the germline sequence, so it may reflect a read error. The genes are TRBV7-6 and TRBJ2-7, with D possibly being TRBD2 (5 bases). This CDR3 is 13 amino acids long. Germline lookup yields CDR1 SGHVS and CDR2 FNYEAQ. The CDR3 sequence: CASSLEVSGEKYF. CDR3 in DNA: TGTGCCAGCAGCTTAGAAGTCAGCGGCGAGAAGTACTTC. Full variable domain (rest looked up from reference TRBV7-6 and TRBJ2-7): GAGVSQSPRYKVTKRGQDVALRCDPISGHVSLYWYRQALGQGPEFLTYFNYEAQQDKSGLPNDRFSAERPEGSISTLTIQRTEQRDSAMYRCASSLEVSGEKYFGPGTRLTVT.

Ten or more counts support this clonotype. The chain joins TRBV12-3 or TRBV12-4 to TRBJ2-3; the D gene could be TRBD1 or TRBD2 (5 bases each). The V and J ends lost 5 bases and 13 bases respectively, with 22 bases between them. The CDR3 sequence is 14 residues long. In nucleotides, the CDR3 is TGTGCCAGCAGTACCGGGACCACCAAATCCCGGAAGTATTTT. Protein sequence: CASSTGTTKSRKYF.

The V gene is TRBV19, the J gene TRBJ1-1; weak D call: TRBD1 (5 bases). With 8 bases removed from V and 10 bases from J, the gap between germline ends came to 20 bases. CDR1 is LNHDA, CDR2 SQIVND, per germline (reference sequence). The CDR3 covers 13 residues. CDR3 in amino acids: CASSWSGGSGAFF. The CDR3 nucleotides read TGTGCCAGTTCGTGGAGTGGGGGTTCAGGAGCTTTCTTT.

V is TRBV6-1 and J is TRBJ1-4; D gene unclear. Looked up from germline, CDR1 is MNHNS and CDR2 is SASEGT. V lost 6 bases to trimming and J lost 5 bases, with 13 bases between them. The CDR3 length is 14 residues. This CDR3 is CASRGKTRNEKLFF. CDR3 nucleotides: TGTGCCAGCAGGGGAAAAACCCGGAATGAAAAACTGTTTTTT.

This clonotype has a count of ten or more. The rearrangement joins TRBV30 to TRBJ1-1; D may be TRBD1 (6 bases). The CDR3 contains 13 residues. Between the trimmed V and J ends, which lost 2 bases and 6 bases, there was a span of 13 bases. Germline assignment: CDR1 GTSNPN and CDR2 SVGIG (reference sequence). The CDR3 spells CAWSRGGVPEAFF. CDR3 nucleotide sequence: TGTGCCTGGAGTAGAGGGGGTGTCCCTGAAGCTTTCTTT.

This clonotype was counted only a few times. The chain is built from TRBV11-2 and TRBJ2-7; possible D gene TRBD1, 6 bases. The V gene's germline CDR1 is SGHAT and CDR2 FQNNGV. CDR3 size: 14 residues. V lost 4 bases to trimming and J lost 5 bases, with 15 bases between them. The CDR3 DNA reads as TGTGCCAGCAGCTATCTTCAGGGGAAGAACGAGCAGTACTTC. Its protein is CASSYLQGKNEQYF.

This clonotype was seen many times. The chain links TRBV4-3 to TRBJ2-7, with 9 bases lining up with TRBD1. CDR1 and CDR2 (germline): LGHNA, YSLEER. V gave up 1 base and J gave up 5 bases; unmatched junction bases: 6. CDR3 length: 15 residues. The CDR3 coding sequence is TGCGCCAGCAGCCAAGGCACAGGGGGCGTGAACGAGCAGTACTTC. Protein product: CASSQGTGGVNEQYF.

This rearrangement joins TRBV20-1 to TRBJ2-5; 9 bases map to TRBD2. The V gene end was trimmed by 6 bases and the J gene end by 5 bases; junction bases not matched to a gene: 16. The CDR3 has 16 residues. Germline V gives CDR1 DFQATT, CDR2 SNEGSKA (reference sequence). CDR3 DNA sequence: TGCAGTGCCAACTCGTCGCGGGAGGGCCTCTGGGAGACCCAGTACTTC. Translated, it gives CSANSSREGLWETQYF.

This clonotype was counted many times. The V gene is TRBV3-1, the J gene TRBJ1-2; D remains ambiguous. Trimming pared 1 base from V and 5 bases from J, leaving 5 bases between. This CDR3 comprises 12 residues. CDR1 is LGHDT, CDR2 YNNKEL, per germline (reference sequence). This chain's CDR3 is CASSQGEYGYTF. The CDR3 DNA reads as TGTGCCAGCAGCCAAGGGGAATATGGCTACACCTTC.

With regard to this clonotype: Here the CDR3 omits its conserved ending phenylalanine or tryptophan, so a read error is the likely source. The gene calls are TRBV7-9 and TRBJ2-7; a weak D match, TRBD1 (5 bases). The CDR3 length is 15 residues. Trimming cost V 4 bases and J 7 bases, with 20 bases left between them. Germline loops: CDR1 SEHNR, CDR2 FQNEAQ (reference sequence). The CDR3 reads CASSSPGRGVGEQYL. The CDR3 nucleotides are TGTGCCAGCAGCTCACCAGGGCGAGGTGTAGGTGAGCAGTACTTA.

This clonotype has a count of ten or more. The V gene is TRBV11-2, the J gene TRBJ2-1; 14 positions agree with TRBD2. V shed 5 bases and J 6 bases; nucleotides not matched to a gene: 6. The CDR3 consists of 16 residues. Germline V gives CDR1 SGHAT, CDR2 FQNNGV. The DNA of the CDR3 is TGTGCCAGCAGCCGCAGACTAGCGGGAGGGAGCAATGAGCAGTTCTTC. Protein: CASSRRLAGGSNEQFF.

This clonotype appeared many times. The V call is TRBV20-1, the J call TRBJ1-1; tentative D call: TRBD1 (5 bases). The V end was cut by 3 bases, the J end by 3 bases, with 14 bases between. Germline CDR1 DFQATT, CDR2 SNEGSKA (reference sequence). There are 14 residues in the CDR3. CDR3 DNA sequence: TGCAGTGCTAGGGGGGAGGGGCGCCACACTGAAGCTTTCTTT. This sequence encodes CSARGEGRHTEAFF.

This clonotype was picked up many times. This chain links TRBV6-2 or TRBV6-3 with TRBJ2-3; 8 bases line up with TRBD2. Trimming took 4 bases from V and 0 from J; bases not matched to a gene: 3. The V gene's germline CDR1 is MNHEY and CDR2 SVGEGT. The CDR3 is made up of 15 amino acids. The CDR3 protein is CASSWGGGSTDTQYF. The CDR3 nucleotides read TGTGCCAGCAGTTGGGGCGGGGGGAGCACAGATACGCAGTATTTT.

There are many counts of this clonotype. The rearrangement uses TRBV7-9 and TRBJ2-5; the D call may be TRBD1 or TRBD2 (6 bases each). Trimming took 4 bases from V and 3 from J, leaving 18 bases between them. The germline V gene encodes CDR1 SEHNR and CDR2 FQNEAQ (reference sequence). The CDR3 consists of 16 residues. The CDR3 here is CASSWSGVGAKETQYF. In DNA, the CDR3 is TGTGCCAGCAGCTGGTCGGGGGTGGGGGCTAAAGAGACCCAGTACTTC.

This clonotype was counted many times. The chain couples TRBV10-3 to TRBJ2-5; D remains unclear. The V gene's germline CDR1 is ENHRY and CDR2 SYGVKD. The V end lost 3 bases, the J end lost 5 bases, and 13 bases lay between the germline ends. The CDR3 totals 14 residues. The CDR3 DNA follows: TGTGCCATCAGTGACCCCCTGGGTGGGGAGACCCAGTACTTC. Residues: CAISDPLGGETQYF.

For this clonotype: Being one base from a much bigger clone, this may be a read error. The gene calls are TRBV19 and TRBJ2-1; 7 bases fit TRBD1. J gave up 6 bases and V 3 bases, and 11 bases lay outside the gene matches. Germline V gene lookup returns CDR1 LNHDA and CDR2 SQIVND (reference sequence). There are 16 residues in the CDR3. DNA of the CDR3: TGTGCCAGTAGTATCGGAGACAGGGCCCTCCCCAATGAGCAGTTCTTC. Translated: CASSIGDRALPNEQFF.

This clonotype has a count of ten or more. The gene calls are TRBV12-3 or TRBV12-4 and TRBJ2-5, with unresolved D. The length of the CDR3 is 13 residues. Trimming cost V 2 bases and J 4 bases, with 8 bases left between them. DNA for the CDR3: TGTGCCAGCAGTTTAAGCCCTTCAGAGACCCAGTACTTC. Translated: CASSLSPSETQYF.

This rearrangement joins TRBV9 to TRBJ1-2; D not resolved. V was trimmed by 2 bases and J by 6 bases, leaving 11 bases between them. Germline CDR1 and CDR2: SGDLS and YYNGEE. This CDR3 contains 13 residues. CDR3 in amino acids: CASSVGGADGYTF. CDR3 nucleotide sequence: TGTGCCAGCAGCGTCGGAGGCGCCGATGGCTACACCTTC. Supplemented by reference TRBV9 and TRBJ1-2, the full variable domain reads DSGVTQTPKHLITATGQRVTLRCSPRSGDLSVYWYQQSLDQGLQFLIQYYNGEERAKGNILERFSAQQFPDLHSELNLSSLELGDSALYFCASSVGGADGYTFGSGTRLTVV.

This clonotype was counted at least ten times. The CDR3 protein is CASSSQGQARSYEQYF. DNA of the CDR3: TGTGCCAGCAGCTCCCAGGGACAGGCAAGATCCTACGAGCAGTACTTC. V gene TRBV7-2 combines with J gene TRBJ2-7; TRBD1 aligns across 8 bases. The CDR3 covers 16 residues. Germline CDR1 SGHTA, CDR2 FQGNSA. Trimming removed 4 bases from V and 1 base from J; junction bases left unmatched: 9. Full variable domain (remainder filled in from reference TRBV7-2 and TRBJ2-7): GAGVSQSPSNKVTEKGKDVELRCDPISGHTALYWYRQSLGQGLEFLIYFQGNSAPDKSGLPSDRFSAERTGGSVSTLTIQRTQQEDSAVYLCASSSQGQARSYEQYFGPGTRLTVT.

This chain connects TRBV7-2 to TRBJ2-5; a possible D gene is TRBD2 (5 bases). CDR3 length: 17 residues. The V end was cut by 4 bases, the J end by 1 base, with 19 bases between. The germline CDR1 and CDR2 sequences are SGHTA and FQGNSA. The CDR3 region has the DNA TGTGCCAGCAGCTCCCGAAACGGTGGAGGCCCCCAAGAGACCCAGTACTTC. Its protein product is CASSSRNGGGPQETQYF.